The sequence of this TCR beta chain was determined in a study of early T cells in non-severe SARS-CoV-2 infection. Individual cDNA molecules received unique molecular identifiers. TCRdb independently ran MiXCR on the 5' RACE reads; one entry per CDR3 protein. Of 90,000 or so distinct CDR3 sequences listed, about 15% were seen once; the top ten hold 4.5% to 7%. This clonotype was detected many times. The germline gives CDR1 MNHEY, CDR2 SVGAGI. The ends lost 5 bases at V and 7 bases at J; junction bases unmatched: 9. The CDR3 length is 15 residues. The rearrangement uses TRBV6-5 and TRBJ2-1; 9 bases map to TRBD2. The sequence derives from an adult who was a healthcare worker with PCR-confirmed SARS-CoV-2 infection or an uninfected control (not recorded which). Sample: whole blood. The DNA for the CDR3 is TGTGCCAGCAGTATGATAGCGGGAGTCCCAAATGAGCAGTTCTTC. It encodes CASSMIAGVPNEQFF.